A single sample is the source of the 12 T cell receptor beta chains below, sequenced in a study of blood T cell repertoires in COVID-19 (dated by TCRdb to 2019 to 2021). Library prep was done by the immunoSEQ multiplex PCR assay. Not all clones reach the TCRdb copy of this immuneACCESS table, which keeps in-frame sequences only. Checked studies attribute under half of the gap to unresolved V genes and leave the rest unexplained. A total of approximately 130,000 clones appear in this sample, around four fifths of them only once. 15% to 25% of the sample is held by the ten biggest clonotypes. The specimen sequenced was peripheral blood. The receptors were gathered from a man older than 75 with acute or convalescent COVID-19.

V is TRBV7-6 and J is TRBJ2-1; 10 nucleotides match TRBD1. CDR1 and CDR2 from the germline V gene are SGHVS and FNYEAQ. Unmatched junction bases numbered 4, after V lost 2 bases and J lost 6 bases. The CDR3 runs 15 residues. CDR3 bases: TGTGCCAGCAGCTTACGACAGGGGGCCGGCAATGAGCAGTTCTTC. This sequence encodes CASSLRQGAGNEQFF.

On this clone itself: A junction end diverges from the germline sequence, so it may reflect a read error. V is TRBV5-4 and J is TRBJ2-1; possibly TRBD1 for D (5 bases). The germline V gene has CDR1 SGHNT and CDR2 YYREEE (reference sequence). The CDR3 is 14 residues long. The CDR3 nucleotides read TGTGCCAGCAGCCTCAGGGTCTCCCACAATGAGCAGTTCTTC. Encoded protein: CASSLRVSHNEQFF.

The chain couples TRBV7-9 to TRBJ2-2; 8 positions agree with TRBD1. With V trimmed by 4 bases and J by 5 bases, 6 bases remained unmatched. Per the germline V gene, CDR1 is SEHNR and CDR2 is FQNEAQ (reference sequence). The CDR3 totals 15 residues. CDR3 sequence (DNA): TGTGCCAGCAGCTCAGGGGGCCCGATTACCGGGGAGCTGTTTTTT. Residues: CASSSGGPITGELFF.

In the case of this clone: With a much larger clone just one base away, this may be a read error. This chain connects TRBV7-9 to TRBJ1-1, with D possibly TRBD1 on 6 matching bases. Trimming left V 3 bases short and J 1 base short, with 6 bases between. Germline-derived CDR1 and CDR2 are SEHNR and FQNEAQ (reference sequence). CDR3 length equals 13 residues. For the CDR3, the DNA is TGTGCCAGCAGCTTGGGACAGAACACTGAAGCTTTCTTT. Residues: CASSLGQNTEAFF.

V gene TRBV15 combines with J gene TRBJ1-4; perhaps TRBD1 as D (6 bases). Per germline, CDR1 LNHNV and CDR2 YYDKDF (reference sequence). Between the trimmed V and J ends, which lost 3 bases and 8 bases, there was a span of 10 bases. The CDR3 length is 13 residues. The DNA of the CDR3 is TGTGCCACCAGCAGGCCAGGGGTAGAAAAACTGTTTTTT. Translation: CATSRPGVEKLFF.

The V gene is TRBV5-6, the J gene TRBJ2-7; D may be TRBD2 (5 bases). The CDR3 runs to 13 residues. Looked up from germline, CDR1 is SGHDT and CDR2 is YYEEEE. The ends were cut back, 4 bases at V and 6 bases at J, with 14 bases in the middle. Here the CDR3 DNA reads TGTGCCAGCAGCCCCGGTAGAGGGATCGAGCAGTACTTC. Translated: CASSPGRGIEQYF.

This clone occurred once. The genes are TRBV2 and TRBJ1-5; D is perhaps TRBD1 (6 bases). CDR1 is SNHLY, CDR2 FYNNEI, per germline. V was clipped by 4 bases and J by 4 bases, with 14 bases between them. The CDR3 has 15 residues. CDR3 sequence (DNA): TGTGCCAGCAGTGTGAGCCGGCAGGGGAATCAGCCCCAGCATTTT. Translating it yields CASSVSRQGNQPQHF.

The J gene is TRBJ2-3, the V gene TRBV5-1, with no clear D. V lost 0 bases to trimming and J lost 2 bases, with 10 bases between them. This CDR3 region has 15 residues. Germline-derived CDR1 and CDR2 are SGHRS and YFSETQ. As DNA, the CDR3 is TGCGCCAGCAGCTTGGAAGGTACTAACACAGATACGCAGTATTTT. Translation: CASSLEGTNTDTQYF. The full variable domain, in which reference TRBV5-1 and TRBJ2-3 provide the parts outside the CDR3, is KAGVTQTPRYLIKTRGQQVTLSCSPISGHRSVSWYQQTPGQGLQFLFEYFSETQRNKGNFPGRFSGRQFSNSRSEMNVSTLELGDSALYLCASSLEGTNTDTQYFGPGTRLTVL.

This chain links TRBV28 with TRBJ2-2; the D is unclear. The CDR3 extends over 15 amino acids. V dropped 5 bases and J dropped 1 base, with 11 bases sitting between them. From germline, CDR1 is MDHEN and CDR2 SYDVKM. The CDR3 DNA reads as TGTGCCAGCAGTCGGAGCAGATTGAACACCGGGGAGCTGTTTTTT. It codes for CASSRSRLNTGELFF.

The chain combines TRBV5-1 with TRBJ2-5; D call uncertain. Trimming removed 1 base from V and 1 base from J, with 11 bases in between. The CDR3 covers 15 residues. Germline loops: CDR1 SGHRS, CDR2 YFSETQ. CDR3 sequence (DNA): TGCGCCAGCAGCTTGATCGGGTACGCCCAAGAGACCCAGTACTTC. This translates into CASSLIGYAQETQYF.

The rearrangement links TRBV4-1 to TRBJ1-4, with 7 bases lining up with TRBD1. Germline CDR1 and CDR2: MGHRA and YSYEKL. V trimming: 3 bases; J trimming: 7 bases; junction bases outside the gene matches: 11. This CDR3 is 16 amino acids long. CDR3 protein: CASSHSPGQTGEKLFF. CDR3 DNA: TGCGCCAGCAGCCACTCCCCGGGACAGACGGGTGAAAAACTGTTTTTT.

J is TRBJ2-5 and V is TRBV18; 10 positions match TRBD2. Germline-derived CDR1 and CDR2 are KGHSH and LQKENI. The length of the CDR3 is 16 residues. Trimming took 0 bases from V and 4 from J; bases not matched to a gene: 5. CDR3 sequence reads: CASSPPNSGGAETQYF. In nucleotides, the CDR3 is TGTGCCAGCTCACCACCGAACAGCGGGGGGGCAGAGACCCAGTACTTC.